Below are 26 T cell receptor beta chains sequenced from a single sample in a study of early T cells in non-severe SARS-CoV-2 infection. TCRdb itself ran the 5' RACE reads through MiXCR, one entry per CDR3 protein. There are 30,000 to 45,000 distinct CDR3 sequences in the sample; roughly 6% occur only once, and more than 25% lies in the top ten. Sequenced: whole blood. These receptors all stem from an adult who was a healthcare worker with PCR-confirmed SARS-CoV-2 infection or an uninfected control (not recorded which).

This chain joins TRBV11-2 and TRBJ2-3, with 12 bases identical to TRBD2. The CDR3 runs to 16 residues. Germline lookup yields CDR1 SGHAT and CDR2 FQNNGV. The V segment lost 1 base and the J segment 5 bases; nucleotides outside the gene matches: 4. The CDR3, as DNA: TGTGCCAGCAGCTTAGCTAGCGGGGGGGCAGGAGATACGCAGTATTTT. Protein: CASSLASGGAGDTQYF.

Ten or more counts support this clonotype. V and J are TRBV30 and TRBJ2-3; the match to TRBD2 covers 8 bases. Germline-derived CDR1 and CDR2 are GTSNPN and SVGIG (reference sequence). V shed 0 bases and J 8 bases; nucleotides not matched to a gene: 10. The CDR3 covers 15 residues. DNA of the CDR3: TGTGCCTGGAGTGTAAGGGCGGGAGGATTCCGTACGCAGTATTTT. Protein: CAWSVRAGGFRTQYF. Drawing the rest from reference TRBV30 and TRBJ2-3, the complete variable domain is SQTIHQWPATLVQPVGSPLSLECTVEGTSNPNLYWYRQAAGRGLQLLFYSVGIGQISSEVPQNLSASRPQDRQFILSSKKLLLSDSGFYLCAWSVRAGGFRTQYFGPGTRLTVL.

This clonotype was counted many times. The gene calls are TRBV7-2 and TRBJ2-7; D may be TRBD1 (5 bases). This CDR3 is built from 14 residues. Germline V CDR1 and CDR2: SGHTA, FQGNSA. Between the trimmed V and J ends, which lost 5 bases and 0 bases, there was a span of 11 bases. The CDR3 DNA sequence: TGTGCCAGCAGCCCTAACAGGTACTCCTACGAGCAGTACTTC. Translating gives CASSPNRYSYEQYF.

This clonotype was seen many times. V usage is TRBV5-1 and J usage is TRBJ2-5; 9 bases map to TRBD2. Germline assignment: CDR1 SGHRS and CDR2 YFSETQ. The CDR3 spans 16 residues. V lost 0 bases and J lost 1; bases outside the gene matches: 4. In nucleotides, the CDR3 is TGCGCCAGCAGCTTGGTAACTAGCGGGCCCCAAGAGACCCAGTACTTC. It specifies CASSLVTSGPQETQYF.

This clonotype was counted between two and nine times. One junction end does not reproduce the germline sequence, and a read error may be involved. The V gene is TRBV12-3 or TRBV12-4, the J gene TRBJ2-7; 10 bases fit TRBD2. The CDR3 covers 14 residues. The CDR3 DNA reads TGTGCCAGCAGTTGGCTAGCGGGGGCCTATGAGCAGTACTTC. Its translation is CASSWLAGAYEQYF.

There are many counts of this clonotype. The V and J genes are TRBV12-3 or TRBV12-4 and TRBJ1-1, with D unclear. CDR3 length: 13 residues. Trimming left V 6 bases short and J 5 bases short, with 13 bases between. CDR3 sequence reads: CASSIWGVTEAFF. CDR3 in DNA: TGTGCCAGCAGCATCTGGGGTGTAACTGAAGCTTTCTTT.

At least ten counts were recorded for this clonotype. The chain carries TRBV11-2 and TRBJ1-2, with 8 bases matching TRBD1. CDR1 is SGHAT, CDR2 FQNNGV, per germline. The CDR3 covers 15 residues. Trimming cost V 5 bases and J 3 bases; bases outside gene matches: 8. CDR3 amino acids: CASSPGGLHHYGYTF. The CDR3 bases are TGTGCCAGCAGCCCAGGGGGCCTCCATCACTATGGCTACACCTTC.

J is TRBJ1-1 and V is TRBV4-2; D uncertain. This CDR3 spans 15 amino acids. The germline gives CDR1 LGHNA, CDR2 YNFKEQ. Trimming took off 4 bases at V and 1 base at J, with 13 bases between the two ends. The CDR3, as DNA: TGTGCCAGCAGCCTCGTTTCGCTGGGGAACACTGAAGCTTTCTTT. Residues: CASSLVSLGNTEAFF.

This clonotype has at least ten counts. The chain uses TRBV19 and TRBJ1-5; D possibly corresponds to TRBD1 (6 bases). CDR1 is LNHDA, CDR2 SQIVND, per germline (reference sequence). The CDR3 covers 14 residues. The V end was cut by 3 bases, the J end by 6 bases, with 12 bases between. The CDR3, as DNA: TGTGCCAGTAGTATGCAGGGGCTGGGTCAGCCCCAGCATTTT. Its translation: CASSMQGLGQPQHF.

This clonotype has a single count. The J gene is TRBJ2-3, the V gene TRBV29-1, with D unresolved. CDR1 is SQVTM and CDR2 is ANQGSEA in the germline V gene. CDR3 size: 13 residues. V lost 7 bases and J lost 5, with 16 bases in between. The CDR3: CSGNSNRKDTQYF. The CDR3 coding sequence is TGCAGCGGCAACTCAAATAGGAAAGATACGCAGTATTTT.

The rearrangement links TRBV20-1 to TRBJ2-3; 10 bases line up with TRBD1. Germline V gene lookup returns CDR1 DFQATT and CDR2 SNEGSKA (reference sequence). V shed 5 bases, J shed 8 bases, and the junction held 19 bases outside the gene matches. This CDR3 is 17 amino acids long. CDR3 nucleotides: TGCAGTGCTTCCGGGACAGGGGATTCTAGCGCAACTAGTACGCAGTATTTT. As protein: CSASGTGDSSATSTQYF.

This clonotype appeared many times. CDR3 residues: CSVSSALLKTQYF. The CDR3 DNA sequence: TGCAGCGTTTCGTCAGCTCTCCTGAAGACCCAGTACTTC. The gene calls are TRBV29-1 and TRBJ2-5; no reliable D call. The CDR3 is 13 amino acids. Looked up from germline, CDR1 is SQVTM and CDR2 is ANQGSEA. With 5 bases removed from V and 6 bases from J, the gap between germline ends came to 16 bases.

Ten or more counts support this clonotype. The chain uses TRBV7-9 and TRBJ1-2; D is possibly TRBD1 (5 bases). V dropped 3 bases and J dropped 8 bases, with 13 bases sitting between them. CDR1 and CDR2 (germline): SEHNR, FQNEAQ (reference sequence). The CDR3 loop spans 13 amino acids. The CDR3 nucleotides are TGTGCCAGCAGCTTCCTTACGACAGACGGCTACACCTTC. It yields the protein CASSFLTTDGYTF.

In its sample, this clonotype was seen many times. J is TRBJ2-1 and V is TRBV14; a weak D match, TRBD1 (6 bases). Trimming pared 1 base from V and 10 bases from J, leaving 14 bases between. The length of the CDR3 is 14 residues. The V gene's germline CDR1 is SGHDN and CDR2 FVKESK. This CDR3 reads CASSQVDRQGEQFF. For the CDR3, the DNA is TGTGCCAGCAGCCAAGTGGATCGGCAGGGGGAGCAGTTCTTC.

This clonotype has at least ten counts. This chain connects TRBV13 to TRBJ2-5; no firm D call. This CDR3 region has 15 residues. Trimming stripped 4 bases from V and 3 bases from J, with 15 bases between. Looked up from germline, CDR1 is PRHDT and CDR2 is FYEKMQ (reference sequence). The CDR3 reads CASSSKARPEETQYF. CDR3 DNA sequence: TGTGCCAGCAGCTCGAAGGCCCGCCCAGAAGAGACCCAGTACTTC.

This clonotype was recorded many times. The chain carries TRBV7-6 and TRBJ2-3; D gene uncertain. This CDR3 spans 14 amino acids. V shed 5 bases and J shed 2 bases, with 11 bases lying between them. Germline CDR1 and CDR2: SGHVS and FNYEAQ. The CDR3 DNA reads TGTGCCAGCAGCGGCGGATTAGTCACAGATACGCAGTATTTT. It specifies CASSGGLVTDTQYF.

This clonotype has ten or more counts. V gene TRBV29-1 combines with J gene TRBJ1-2, with a weak D call TRBD1 (5 bases). The CDR3 contains 14 residues. V lost 1 base and J lost 14, with 23 bases in between. Germline lookup yields CDR1 SQVTM and CDR2 ANQGSEA. The CDR3 here is CSVEGRGSTALNTF. CDR3 nucleotide sequence: TGCAGCGTTGAAGGGAGGGGCTCCACAGCCCTTAATACCTTC.

This clonotype was observed at least ten times. The CDR3 bases are TGTGCCAGCAGCCCTGACCAGTACGAGCAGTACTTC. It encodes CASSPDQYEQYF. The chain is built from TRBV7-2 and TRBJ2-7; D uncertain. There are 12 residues in the CDR3. Deletions cut 5 bases from V and 4 bases from J, with 9 bases between. CDR1 is SGHTA and CDR2 is FQGNSA in the germline V gene. Full variable domain (remainder filled in from reference TRBV7-2 and TRBJ2-7): GAGVSQSPSNKVTEKGKDVELRCDPISGHTALYWYRQSLGQGLEFLIYFQGNSAPDKSGLPSDRFSAERTGGSVSTLTIQRTQQEDSAVYLCASSPDQYEQYFGPGTRLTVT.

This chain connects TRBV3-1 to TRBJ2-5; no reliable D call. Germline lookup yields CDR1 LGHDT and CDR2 YNNKEL (reference sequence). The V and J ends lost 0 bases and 4 bases respectively, with 15 bases between them. This CDR3 is 16 amino acids long. The CDR3 region has the DNA TGTGCCAGCAGCCAAGAAATGTGGCGAGACACAGAGACCCAGTACTTC. It yields the protein CASSQEMWRDTETQYF.

For this clonotype: One base away lies a much larger clone, so this may be a sequencing read error. The genes are TRBV11-2 and TRBJ2-7; D not certain. V dropped 6 bases and J dropped 2 bases, with 17 bases sitting between them. The V gene's germline CDR1 is SGHAT and CDR2 FQNNGV. The CDR3 is 15 residues long. The CDR3 sequence: CASRITSLVPYEQYF. CDR3 DNA: TGTGCCAGCAGAATCACTTCCTTGGTCCCCTACGAGCAGTACTTC.

This clonotype occurred many times. V usage is TRBV7-3 and J usage is TRBJ2-5; no clear D. Trimming stripped 4 bases from V and 2 bases from J, with 8 bases between. Germline V lookup: CDR1 SGHTA, CDR2 FQGTGA. The CDR3 totals 13 residues. The CDR3 loop is CASSSEPQETQYF. In DNA form, the CDR3 reads TGTGCCAGCAGCTCCGAGCCTCAAGAGACCCAGTACTTC.

The rearrangement joins TRBV7-8 to TRBJ2-7, with 7 bases identical to TRBD1. Germline values: CDR1 SGHVS, CDR2 FQNEAQ. The CDR3 runs to 14 residues. Trimming took 3 bases from V and 4 from J; bases not matched to a gene: 6. CDR3 DNA: TGTGCCAGCAGCTTCCAGACAGGGTCTTACGAGCAGTACTTC. Amino acid sequence: CASSFQTGSYEQYF.

This clonotype was detected many times. CDR3 region: CASRTTKDSPLHF. DNA of the CDR3: TGTGCCAGCAGGACGACAAAGGATTCACCCCTCCACTTT. The chain employs TRBV6-5 and TRBJ1-6, with D unclear. Per germline, CDR1 MNHEY and CDR2 SVGAGI. V was shortened by 6 bases and J by 8 bases, with 11 bases between the two germline ends. The CDR3 consists of 13 residues.

This clonotype was counted a few times. CDR3 nucleotide sequence: TGTGCCAGCAGCTCGCTCTCGCAACGTGGGCGTGGGGAAAAACTGTTTTTT. This gives the protein CASSSLSQRGRGEKLFF. The chain combines TRBV13 with TRBJ1-4; no clear D gene. The V gene lost 4 bases and the J gene lost 8 bases, with 23 bases spanning the gap. This CDR3 contains 17 residues. The germline V gene has CDR1 PRHDT and CDR2 FYEKMQ (reference sequence).

The chain recombines TRBV20-1 with TRBJ2-3; D unresolved. Germline loops: CDR1 DFQATT, CDR2 SNEGSKA (reference sequence). The length of the CDR3 is 11 residues. V lost 3 bases and J 6 bases, leaving 7 bases between the germline ends. CDR3 DNA sequence: TGCAGTGCTAGGATGTATGATACGCAGTATTTT. This translates into CSARMYDTQYF.

This clonotype was observed many times. V and J are TRBV7-9 and TRBJ2-3; 8 bases fit TRBD2. CDR1 is SEHNR, CDR2 FQNEAQ, per germline (reference sequence). The CDR3 totals 16 residues. V lost 0 bases to trimming and J lost 4 bases; unmatched junction nucleotides: 6. DNA of the CDR3: TGTGCCAGCAGCTTAGCGCTTTTAGCGGGGCCAGATACGCAGTATTTT. Amino acids: CASSLALLAGPDTQYF.